This T cell receptor (beta chain) was captured in a study of shared clonotypes between healthy human individuals. Overall study context: CD4 naive and CD4 memory each took three plates per donor, while CD8 naive took two and CD8 memory one. Findings and caveats of the study: Donor scarcity curtailed the genetic and exposure-history diversity represented herein.

Sequencing was performed with immunoSEQ multiplex PCR; in TCRdb, only in-frame clones are kept and a portion is missing. The data show about 2.3 million clones, around 90% seen once. A word on this clone: What it binds is unknown.

Into CD45RA+ naive and CD45RA-negative memory subsets, the CD4+ cells were split. The CDR3 runs to 16 residues. V was shortened by 3 bases and J by 3 bases, with 17 bases between the two germline ends. Per the germline V gene, CDR1 is SQVTM and CDR2 is ANQGSEA. The clonotype was recovered from a young man in good health. Some clones in this sample may be carry-over from other donors' samples. The sample consisted of naive CD4+ T cells from PBMCs. Specified subset: CD45RA+ positively selected. This chain joins TRBV29-1 and TRBJ2-2, with unresolved D. CDR3 region: CSVDPGPRADTGELFF. The CDR3 coding sequence is TGCAGCGTTGATCCTGGGCCCCGGGCGGACACCGGGGAGCTGTTTTTT.